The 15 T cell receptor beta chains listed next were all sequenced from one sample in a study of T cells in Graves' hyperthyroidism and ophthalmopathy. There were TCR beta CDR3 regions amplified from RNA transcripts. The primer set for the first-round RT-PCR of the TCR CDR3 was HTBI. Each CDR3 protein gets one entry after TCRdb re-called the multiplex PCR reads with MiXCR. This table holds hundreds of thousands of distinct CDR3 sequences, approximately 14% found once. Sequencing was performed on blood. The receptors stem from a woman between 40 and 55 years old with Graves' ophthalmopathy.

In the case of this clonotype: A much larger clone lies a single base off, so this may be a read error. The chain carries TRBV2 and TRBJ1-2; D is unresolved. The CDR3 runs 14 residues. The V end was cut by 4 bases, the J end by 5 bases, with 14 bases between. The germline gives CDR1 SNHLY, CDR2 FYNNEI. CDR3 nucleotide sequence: TGTGCCAGCAGTGTGGCGGAATTTAAGTATGGCTACACCTTC. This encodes CASSVAEFKYGYTF. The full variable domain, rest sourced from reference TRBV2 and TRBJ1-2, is EPEVTQTPSHQVTQMGQEVILRCVPISNHLYFYWYRQILGQKVEFLVSFYNNEISEKSEIFDDQFSVERPDGSNFTLKIRSTKLEDSAMYFCASSVAEFKYGYTFGSGTRLTVV.

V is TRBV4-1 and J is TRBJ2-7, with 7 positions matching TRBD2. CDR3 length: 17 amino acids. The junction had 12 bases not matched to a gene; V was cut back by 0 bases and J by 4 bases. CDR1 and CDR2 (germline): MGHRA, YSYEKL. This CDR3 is CASSQEGPEGSGYEQYF. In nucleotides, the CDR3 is TGCGCCAGCAGCCAAGAAGGACCGGAAGGTAGCGGGTACGAGCAGTACTTC.

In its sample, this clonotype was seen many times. This chain's CDR3 is CASSPRLSGETQYF. CDR3 nucleotides: TGTGCCAGCAGCCCCAGGCTGTCCGGAGAGACCCAGTACTTC. This chain connects TRBV27 to TRBJ2-5, with D unresolved. The CDR3 covers 14 residues. Trimming shortened V by 6 bases and J by 4 bases, and 15 bases separated the two germline ends. Germline CDR1 is MNHEY and CDR2 is SMNVEV (reference sequence).

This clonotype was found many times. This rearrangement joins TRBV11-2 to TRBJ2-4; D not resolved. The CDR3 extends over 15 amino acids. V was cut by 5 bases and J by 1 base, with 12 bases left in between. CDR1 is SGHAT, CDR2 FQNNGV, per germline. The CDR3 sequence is CASSVDPLAKNIQYF. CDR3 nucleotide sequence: TGTGCCAGCAGCGTGGACCCCCTGGCCAAAAACATTCAGTACTTC.

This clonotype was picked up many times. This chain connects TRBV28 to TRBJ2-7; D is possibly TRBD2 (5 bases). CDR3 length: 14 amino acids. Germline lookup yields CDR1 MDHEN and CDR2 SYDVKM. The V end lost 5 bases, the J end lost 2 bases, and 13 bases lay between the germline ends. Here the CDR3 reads CASSREVMPYEQYF. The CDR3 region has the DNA TGTGCCAGCAGTCGGGAAGTTATGCCCTACGAGCAGTACTTC.

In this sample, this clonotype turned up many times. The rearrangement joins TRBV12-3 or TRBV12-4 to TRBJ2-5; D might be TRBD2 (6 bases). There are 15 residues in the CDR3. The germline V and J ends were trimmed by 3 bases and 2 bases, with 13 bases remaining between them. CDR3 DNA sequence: TGTGCCAGCAGTTTCCCGGACGGGAGTCAAGAGACCCAGTACTTC. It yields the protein CASSFPDGSQETQYF.

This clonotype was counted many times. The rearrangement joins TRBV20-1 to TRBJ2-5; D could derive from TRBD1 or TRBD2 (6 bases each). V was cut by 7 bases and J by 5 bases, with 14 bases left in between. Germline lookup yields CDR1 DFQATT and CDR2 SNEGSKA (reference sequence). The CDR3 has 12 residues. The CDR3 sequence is CSVRKGGETQYF. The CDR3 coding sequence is TGCAGTGTTCGGAAAGGGGGGGAGACCCAGTACTTC.

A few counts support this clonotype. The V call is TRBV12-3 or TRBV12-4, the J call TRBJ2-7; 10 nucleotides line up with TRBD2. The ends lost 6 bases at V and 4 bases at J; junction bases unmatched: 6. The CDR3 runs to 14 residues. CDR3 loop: CASSQQREGYEQYF. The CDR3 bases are TGTGCCAGCAGCCAACAGCGGGAGGGGTACGAGCAGTACTTC.

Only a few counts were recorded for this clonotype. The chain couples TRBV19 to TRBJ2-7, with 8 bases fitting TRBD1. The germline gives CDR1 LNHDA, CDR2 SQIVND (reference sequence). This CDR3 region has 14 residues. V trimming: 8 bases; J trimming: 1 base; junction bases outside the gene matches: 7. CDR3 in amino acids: CASARDRFSYEQYF. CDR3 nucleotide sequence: TGTGCCAGTGCCCGGGACAGGTTTTCCTACGAGCAGTACTTC.

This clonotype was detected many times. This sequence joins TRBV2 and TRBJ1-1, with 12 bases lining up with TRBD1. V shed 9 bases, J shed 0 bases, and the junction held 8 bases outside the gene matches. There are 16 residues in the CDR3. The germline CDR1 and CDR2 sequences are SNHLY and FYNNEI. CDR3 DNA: TGTGCCAGGTATGGGACAGGGGGCTTGGTGAACACTGAAGCTTTCTTT. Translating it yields CARYGTGGLVNTEAFF.

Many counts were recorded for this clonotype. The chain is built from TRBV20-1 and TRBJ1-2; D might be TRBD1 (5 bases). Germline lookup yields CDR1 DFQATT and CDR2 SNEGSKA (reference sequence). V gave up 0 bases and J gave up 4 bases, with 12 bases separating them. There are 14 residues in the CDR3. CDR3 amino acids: CSARDLGTGYGYTF. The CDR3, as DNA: TGCAGTGCTAGAGATCTCGGGACGGGCTATGGCTACACCTTC.

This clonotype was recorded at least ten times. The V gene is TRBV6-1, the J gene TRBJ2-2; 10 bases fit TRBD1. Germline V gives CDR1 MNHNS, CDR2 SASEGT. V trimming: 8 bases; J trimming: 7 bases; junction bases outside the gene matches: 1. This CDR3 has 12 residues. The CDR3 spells CASGTGVGELFF. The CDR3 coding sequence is TGTGCCAGCGGGACAGGGGTCGGGGAGCTGTTTTTT.

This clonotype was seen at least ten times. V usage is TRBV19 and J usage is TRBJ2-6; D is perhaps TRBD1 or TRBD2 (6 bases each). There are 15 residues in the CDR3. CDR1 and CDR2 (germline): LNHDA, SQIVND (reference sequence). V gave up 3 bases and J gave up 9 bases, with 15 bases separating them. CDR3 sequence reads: CASSIGGDTYNVLTF. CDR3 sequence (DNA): TGTGCCAGTAGTATTGGCGGGGACACTTACAACGTCCTGACTTTC.

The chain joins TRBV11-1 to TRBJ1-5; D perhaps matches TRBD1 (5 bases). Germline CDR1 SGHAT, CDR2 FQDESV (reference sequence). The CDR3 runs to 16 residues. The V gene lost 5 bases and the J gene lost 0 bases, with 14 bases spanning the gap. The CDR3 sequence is CASSRDSPYSNQPQHF. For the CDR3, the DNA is TGTGCCAGCAGCCGCGACAGTCCCTATAGCAATCAGCCCCAGCATTTT.

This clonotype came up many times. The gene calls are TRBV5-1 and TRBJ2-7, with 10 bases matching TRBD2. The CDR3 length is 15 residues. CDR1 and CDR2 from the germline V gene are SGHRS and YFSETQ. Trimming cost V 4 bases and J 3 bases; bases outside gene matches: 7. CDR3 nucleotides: TGCGCCAGCAGCGGCCGGACTAGCGGCAGCTACGAGCAGTACTTC. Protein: CASSGRTSGSYEQYF.